This T cell receptor (beta chain) was sequenced during a study of cytomegalovirus exposure and HLA in healthy donors. Study outcomes and limitations: Trimming of TCR beta V- and J-genes showed a link, identified in a later analysis, to a missense DCLRE1C variant.

Germline CDR1 and CDR2: MNHNS and SASEGT. This CDR3 has 15 amino acids. V was shortened by 3 bases and J by 4 bases, with 10 bases between the two germline ends. PCR employed 60 Vbeta and 13 Jbeta primers. Authors' analysis steps: Unique TCR beta chains numbered 60 million to 100 million in a later analysis, with approximately 10 million shared. Produced via immunoSEQ multiplex PCR; TCRdb's table is partial and in-frame only. V and J calls and clone size are as listed in that table; D and trimming were resolved from the DNA. This table lists approximately 110,000 clones. With respect to this clone: Antigen specificity is unknown.

This TCR came from a man between 18 and 35 years old in good health and CMV-seronegative. V usage is TRBV6-1 and J usage is TRBJ2-6; no reliable D call. What was sequenced was PBMCs. CDR3 DNA sequence: TGTGCCAGCAGTGAGGTCGCTACCGGGGCCAACGTCCTGACTTTC. It translates to CASSEVATGANVLTF.